This T cell receptor beta chain was sequenced in a study of OX40 agonist ivuxolimab in advanced cancers. Across the study: Eligibility admitted prior anti-PD-1, anti-PD-L1 or anti-CTLA-4 therapy; about 40% had some. One hepatocellular carcinoma and a couple of cutaneous melanoma patients partially responded. Findings and limits, study-wide: The average count of expanded clones was higher among CD8+ T cells than among CD4+. The study observed clonal expansion of CD4+ and CD8+ blood T cells by week 6 at 0.1 to 3.0 mg/kg.

Measured with immunoSEQ multiplex PCR; TCRdb has only the in-frame clones, and not every one. The sample has tens of thousands of clones; over 80% are singletons. J lost 5 bases, V lost 6 bases, and 9 bases had no gene match. CDR3 length: 13 residues. Germline CDR1 SQVTM, CDR2 ANQGSEA. In the case of this clone: The antigen is not known.

The J gene is TRBJ1-2, the V gene TRBV29-1, with TRBD1 matching over 7 bases. Sequences were derived from CD4+ or CD8+ T cells sorted from blood, sampled in a trial of the OX40 agonist ivuxolimab. The receptor's source is an adult with an advanced solid tumor such as melanoma, head and neck, liver or kidney cancer. The CDR3 sequence is CSVDLTGSYGYTF. CDR3 bases: TGCAGCGTAGACCTGACAGGGTCTTATGGCTACACCTTC.